The 9 T cell receptor beta chains below were found in one sample sequenced in a study of T cell responses to AZD1222 COVID-19 vaccine. This table comes from immunoSEQ multiplex PCR, and its TCRdb copy is limited to in-frame clones, with some not included. The repertoire holds 130,000 or so clones, with 93% as singletons. The specimen was peripheral blood, collected on day 0 of MenACWY control vaccination. The receptors were sampled from an adult in good health.

This chain links TRBV12-3 or TRBV12-4 with TRBJ1-5, with no clear D. The ends were cut back, 0 bases at V and 7 bases at J, with 4 bases in the middle. This CDR3 has 12 residues. The CDR3 protein is CASSLAGQPQHF. In DNA form, the CDR3 reads TGTGCCAGCAGTTTAGCAGGGCAGCCCCAGCATTTT.

CDR3 residues: CASSRATGTEAFF. CDR3 nucleotide sequence: TGCGCCAGCAGCCGCGCAACAGGGACTGAAGCTTTCTTT. The chain links TRBV4-1 to TRBJ1-1, with TRBD1 as a possible D gene (6 bases). The CDR3 has 13 amino acids. Trimming cost V 4 bases and J 5 bases, with 11 bases left between them. CDR1 is MGHRA and CDR2 is YSYEKL in the germline V gene.

The chain recombines TRBV27 with TRBJ1-5; D is uncertain. This CDR3 has 17 amino acids. Germline CDR1 and CDR2: MNHEY and SMNVEV (reference sequence). V lost 2 bases to trimming and J lost 0 bases, with 14 bases between them. The CDR3, as DNA: TGTGCCAGCAGTTTAGTGGGCAGACCCTTTAGCAATCAGCCCCAGCATTTT. Its protein product is CASSLVGRPFSNQPQHF.

The chain uses TRBV7-3 and TRBJ2-5, with D perhaps TRBD2 (5 bases). The CDR3 length is 13 residues. CDR1 SGHTA and CDR2 FQGTGA come from the germline V gene. Trimming pared 5 bases from V and 5 bases from J, leaving 12 bases between. This chain's CDR3 is CASSVTMMETQYF. Written as DNA, the CDR3 is TGTGCCAGCAGCGTGACTATGATGGAGACCCAGTACTTC.

The rearrangement links TRBV5-6 to TRBJ2-1; either TRBD1 or TRBD2 may fit D (5 bases each). The CDR3 spans 12 residues. The V end lost 0 bases, the J end lost 11 bases, and 9 bases lay between the germline ends. CDR1 is SGHDT and CDR2 is YYEEEE in the germline V gene. The CDR3 reads CASSLARDQQFF. CDR3 nucleotide sequence: TGTGCCAGCAGCTTGGCCCGGGACCAGCAGTTCTTC.

The CDR3 is CASRLTGGNYSNQPQHF. CDR3 DNA sequence: TGTGCCAGCAGATTGACAGGTGGCAATTATAGCAATCAGCCCCAGCATTTT. V is TRBV3-1 (or the pseudogene TRBV3-2) and J is TRBJ1-5, with D tentatively TRBD1 (6 bases). V was clipped by 6 bases and J by 0 bases, with 18 bases between them. CDR1 is LGHDT and CDR2 is YNNKEL in the germline V gene (reference sequence). This CDR3 is built from 17 residues.

The CDR3 is CASSLVAEAFF. DNA for the CDR3: TGTGCCAGCAGTTTGGTGGCAGAAGCTTTCTTT. The chain recombines TRBV27 with TRBJ1-1; D gene unclear. V was cut by 3 bases and J by 8 bases, with 7 bases left in between. The CDR3 is made up of 11 amino acids. Germline CDR1 MNHEY, CDR2 SMNVEV (reference sequence).

The rearrangement joins TRBV4-3 to TRBJ1-4; the D is unclear. The V gene's germline CDR1 is LGHNA and CDR2 YSLEER. The CDR3 consists of 17 residues. V lost 0 bases and J 0 bases, leaving 11 bases between the germline ends. This CDR3 reads CASSQEGTLATNEKLFF. The CDR3 DNA follows: TGCGCCAGCAGCCAAGAAGGAACGTTAGCAACTAATGAAAAACTGTTTTTT.

This chain links TRBV27 with TRBJ1-6, with D tentatively TRBD1 (5 bases). The CDR3 extends over 12 amino acids. The V and J ends lost 5 bases and 7 bases respectively, with 6 bases between them. From germline, CDR1 is MNHEY and CDR2 SMNVEV (reference sequence). CDR3 residues: CASSAGNSPLHF. Written as DNA, the CDR3 is TGTGCCAGCAGTGCAGGGAATTCACCCCTCCACTTT.